A single sample is the source of the 22 T cell receptor beta chains below, sequenced in a study of blood T cells in healthy people across ages. PCR was performed a second time for roughly 7 to 12 cycles using a sample-barcoded 5' primer and a J-beta primer mix. TCRdb analysed the 5' RACE reads with MiXCR anew, one entry per CDR3 protein. The sample lists 600,000 to 800,000 distinct CDR3 sequences, over 40% seen once, with roughly 13% in the top ten. Sequenced material: blood. The receptors here all came from a woman older than 75 in good health.

The rearrangement uses TRBV6-1 and TRBJ2-1; 10 bases line up with TRBD2. Germline loops: CDR1 MNHNS, CDR2 SASEGT. The length of the CDR3 is 15 residues. Germline trimming cut 6 bases from V and 3 bases from J; bases unmatched to any gene: 5. The CDR3 is CASRLAGVDYNEQFF. CDR3 DNA: TGTGCCAGCAGGCTAGCGGGAGTCGACTACAATGAGCAGTTCTTC.

This clonotype was seen a handful of times. The rearrangement links TRBV28 to TRBJ2-7, with a weak D call TRBD2 (6 bases). Trimming took 6 bases from V and 7 from J, leaving 19 bases between them. CDR3 size: 14 residues. CDR1 and CDR2 (germline): MDHEN, SYDVKM. The CDR3 spells CASRGTGDWNEQYF. DNA of the CDR3: TGTGCCAGCAGAGGGACGGGGGATTGGAATGAGCAGTACTTC.

V usage is TRBV24-1 and J usage is TRBJ2-3; D is perhaps TRBD1 (6 bases). Trimming removed 5 bases from V and 0 bases from J, with 11 bases in between. The CDR3 is 15 residues long. Germline CDR1 and CDR2: KGHDR and SFDVKD. The CDR3 DNA reads as TGTGCCACCAGTGCTGGACAGCTAAGCACAGATACGCAGTATTTT. It yields the protein CATSAGQLSTDTQYF.

In its sample, this clonotype was seen many times. The V gene is TRBV6-6, the J gene TRBJ1-6; 7 nucleotides match TRBD1. This CDR3 contains 14 residues. CDR1 is MNHNY and CDR2 is SVGAGI in the germline V gene (reference sequence). V lost 2 bases, J lost 10 bases, and 5 bases stayed unmatched. The CDR3 nucleotides are TGTGCCAGCAGTTACGGGACAGCGTGGTCACCCCTCCACTTT. Its translation: CASSYGTAWSPLHF.

V and J are TRBV20-1 and TRBJ2-7, with a tentative D call TRBD1 (5 bases). Judging by the DNA end, TRBJ2-5 fits better; the J call may be wrong. The CDR3 extends over 14 amino acids. Germline CDR1 DFQATT, CDR2 SNEGSKA (reference sequence). CDR3 sequence (DNA): TGCAGTGCTTGGGTGGACAATCCAGGAGAGACCCAGTACTTC. It yields the protein CSAWVDNPGETQYF.

This clonotype appeared many times. The chain couples TRBV14 to TRBJ2-5; D may be TRBD2 (6 bases). Germline V gene lookup returns CDR1 SGHDN and CDR2 FVKESK. The ends were cut back, 7 bases at V and 1 base at J, with 10 bases in the middle. This CDR3 is 13 amino acids long. In DNA, the CDR3 is TGTGCCAGCACCAAGACTAGCCAAGAGACCCAGTACTTC. Its translation: CASTKTSQETQYF.

V usage is TRBV15 and J usage is TRBJ2-7; D unclear. The CDR3 is 13 amino acids. V lost 1 base to trimming and J lost 6 bases, with 10 bases between them. CDR1 is LNHNV, CDR2 YYDKDF, per germline (reference sequence). CDR3 in amino acids: CATSRVTPGEQYF. Here the CDR3 DNA reads TGTGCCACCAGCAGAGTGACGCCGGGCGAGCAGTACTTC.

This clonotype has only a few counts. This sequence joins TRBV6-5 and TRBJ2-7; D is possibly TRBD1 or TRBD2 (6 bases each). The CDR3 extends over 14 amino acids. Germline CDR1 reads MNHEY; CDR2 reads SVGAGI. Between the trimmed V and J ends, which lost 2 bases and 5 bases, there was a span of 13 bases. CDR3 nucleotides: TGTGCCAGCAGTTACGGGGGGCTCATCGACGAGCAGTACTTC. It encodes CASSYGGLIDEQYF.

This clonotype was seen many times. Its ends do not fully match the called genes, so a read error is possible. V and J are TRBV7-9 and TRBJ2-1, with D perhaps TRBD2 (5 bases). This CDR3 comprises 16 residues. Germline V gene sequence: CDR1 SEHNR, CDR2 FQNEAQ (reference sequence). The CDR3 is CASSLATTALYNEQFF. DNA of the CDR3: TGTGCCAGCAGCCTAGCAACTACCGCCCTCTACAATGAGCAGTTCTTC.

This rearrangement joins TRBV12-3 or TRBV12-4 to TRBJ2-6, with a weak D call TRBD2 (6 bases). This CDR3 contains 17 residues. V was pared by 11 bases and J by 2 bases, with 22 bases between. The CDR3 spells CACRPPRRGAGANVLTF. Here the CDR3 DNA reads TGTGCCTGCCGTCCTCCTCGGAGGGGAGCTGGGGCCAACGTCCTGACTTTC.

About this clonotype: A much larger clone is a single base away; this may be a read error. CDR3: CASSRFAGQEAFF. The CDR3 coding sequence is TGTGCCAGCAGCCGTTTTGCGGGACAGGAAGCTTTCTTT. The V gene is TRBV27, the J gene TRBJ1-1, with TRBD1 identical over 7 bases. The junction had 9 bases not matched to a gene; V was cut back by 6 bases and J by 8 bases. Looked up from germline, CDR1 is MNHEY and CDR2 is SMNVEV (reference sequence). This CDR3 region has 13 residues.

The chain joins TRBV5-1 to TRBJ2-5; weak D call: TRBD1 (6 bases). Per the germline V gene, CDR1 is SGHRS and CDR2 is YFSETQ. Trimming left V 3 bases short and J 2 bases short, with 17 bases between. There are 16 residues in the CDR3. CDR3 protein: CASSSAKTGWQETQYF. CDR3 bases: TGCGCCAGCAGCTCAGCAAAAACAGGGTGGCAAGAGACCCAGTACTTC. Looking up the rest from reference TRBV5-1 and TRBJ2-5 gives the full variable domain: KAGVTQTPRYLIKTRGQQVTLSCSPISGHRSVSWYQQTPGQGLQFLFEYFSETQRNKGNFPGRFSGRQFSNSRSEMNVSTLELGDSALYLCASSSAKTGWQETQYFGPGTRLLVL.

In this sample, this clonotype turned up many times. This chain connects TRBV5-1 to TRBJ1-5, with TRBD1 identical over 7 bases. From germline, CDR1 is SGHRS and CDR2 YFSETQ. Unmatched junction bases numbered 13, after V lost 4 bases and J lost 3 bases. CDR3 length: 17 residues. CDR3 in amino acids: CASSLGPRTGDNQPQHF. CDR3 nucleotides: TGCGCCAGCAGCCTGGGACCCCGGACAGGCGACAATCAGCCCCAGCATTTT.

The V gene is TRBV3-1, the J gene TRBJ1-2; 7 bases align to TRBD1. J was trimmed by 7 bases and V by 4 bases; bases with no gene match: 12. This CDR3 region has 15 residues. Per germline, CDR1 LGHDT and CDR2 YNNKEL (reference sequence). The CDR3 loop reads CASSLSGQAWGGYTF. The DNA of the CDR3 is TGTGCCAGCAGCCTCAGCGGACAGGCTTGGGGTGGCTACACCTTC.

The chain combines TRBV29-1 with TRBJ2-7, with 8 positions matching TRBD1. V was clipped by 5 bases and J by 3 bases; unmatched bases: 3. The CDR3 has 12 residues. Germline V CDR1 and CDR2: SQVTM, ANQGSEA. This CDR3 is CSVQQGVYEQYF. CDR3 in DNA: TGCAGCGTTCAACAGGGGGTCTACGAGCAGTACTTC.

This clonotype was observed a single time. V usage is TRBV10-3 and J usage is TRBJ2-5, with TRBD1 matching over 9 bases. The tail of the sequence fits TRBJ2-7 better, so the J call may be wrong. This CDR3 comprises 14 residues. Germline V gene lookup returns CDR1 ENHRY and CDR2 SYGVKD. The CDR3 here is CAISSGTGRYEQYF. In DNA, the CDR3 is TGTGCCATCAGTTCCGGGACAGGGAGGTACGAGCAGTACTTC.

V gene TRBV6-5 combines with J gene TRBJ2-1, with 9 bases that match TRBD1. J lost 5 bases, V lost 2 bases, and 10 bases had no gene match. CDR3 length equals 17 residues. CDR1 and CDR2 from the germline V gene are MNHEY and SVGAGI. CDR3 loop: CASSYGPYRGRDNEQFF. The CDR3 DNA follows: TGTGCCAGCAGTTACGGGCCCTACAGGGGGCGGGACAATGAGCAGTTCTTC.

There are many counts of this clonotype. This sequence joins TRBV5-1 and TRBJ2-7, with D possibly TRBD1 on 6 matching bases. The CDR3 length is 16 residues. Trimming pared 0 bases from V and 4 bases from J, leaving 17 bases between. Germline CDR1 SGHRS, CDR2 YFSETQ. CDR3 protein: CASSLAPGHSLYEQYF. Here the CDR3 DNA reads TGCGCCAGCAGCTTGGCGCCGGGACACTCGCTATACGAGCAGTACTTC. Variable domain in full (rest from reference TRBV5-1 and TRBJ2-7): KAGVTQTPRYLIKTRGQQVTLSCSPISGHRSVSWYQQTPGQGLQFLFEYFSETQRNKGNFPGRFSGRQFSNSRSEMNVSTLELGDSALYLCASSLAPGHSLYEQYFGPGTRLTVT.

This clonotype showed up just a few times. The gene calls are TRBV9 and TRBJ1-5; D unresolved. The V gene lost 6 bases and the J gene lost 6 bases, with 7 bases spanning the gap. The CDR3 runs to 11 residues. Germline V CDR1 and CDR2: SGDLS, YYNGEE. The CDR3 sequence is CASIKSQPQHF. CDR3 nucleotide sequence: TGTGCCAGCATTAAGAGTCAGCCCCAGCATTTT.

With regard to this clonotype: A much larger clone lies a single base off, so this may be a read error. CDR3: CASSLGSSGGGLNTGELFF. CDR3 nucleotide sequence: TGTGCCAGCAGCCTCGGGTCTTCTGGCGGGGGGCTGAACACCGGGGAGCTGTTTTTT. The genes are TRBV4-2 and TRBJ2-2; 8 bases line up with TRBD2. Looked up from germline, CDR1 is LGHNA and CDR2 is YNFKEQ. The CDR3 consists of 19 residues. V lost 4 bases and J lost 1; bases outside the gene matches: 14.

Concerning this clonotype itself: One base away lies a much larger clone, so this may be a sequencing read error. The V and J genes are TRBV20-1 and TRBJ2-3; no definite D call. Per the germline V gene, CDR1 is DFQATT and CDR2 is SNEGSKA (reference sequence). The CDR3 has 14 amino acids. The V and J ends lost 0 bases and 2 bases respectively, with 9 bases between them. The chain's CDR3 is CSAREDGSTDTQYF. CDR3 coding DNA: TGCAGTGCTAGAGAGGACGGCTCCACAGATACGCAGTATTTT.

V usage is TRBV7-2 and J usage is TRBJ2-6; TRBD2 is a possible D gene (6 bases). V shed 5 bases and J shed 3 bases, with 14 bases lying between them. The germline V gene has CDR1 SGHTA and CDR2 FQGNSA. The CDR3 contains 16 residues. The CDR3 coding sequence is TGTGCCAGCAGCGGCACCGGGAGACATGGGGCCAACGTCCTGACTTTC. It yields the protein CASSGTGRHGANVLTF.